Presented here are 18 T cell receptor beta chains from one specimen sequenced in a study of blood T cell repertoires in COVID-19. Sequencing was performed with immunoSEQ multiplex PCR; in TCRdb, only in-frame clones are kept and a portion is missing. The repertoire holds over 350,000 clones, with about nine tenths as singletons. Sequenced material: peripheral blood. The receptor source for this set is a woman in her 30s with active or convalescent COVID-19.

This chain connects TRBV5-1 to TRBJ1-1, with D perhaps TRBD1 (5 bases). Germline V gene sequence: CDR1 SGHRS, CDR2 YFSETQ. This CDR3 has 14 amino acids. The V end was cut by 5 bases, the J end by 4 bases, with 15 bases between. CDR3 sequence: CASSKGDGSTEAFF. DNA for the CDR3: TGCGCCAGCAGTAAAGGGGACGGGAGCACTGAAGCTTTCTTT.

As DNA, the CDR3 is TGTGCCAGCAGCTTACAGGGGGCGGGGTACAATGAGCAGTTCTTC. Its translation: CASSLQGAGYNEQFF. V gene TRBV5-4 combines with J gene TRBJ2-1, with 9 positions matching TRBD1. The V gene's germline CDR1 is SGHNT and CDR2 YYREEE (reference sequence). The CDR3 runs to 15 residues. V shed 2 bases and J 4 bases; nucleotides not matched to a gene: 4.

The sample holds one count of this clone. The genes are TRBV5-1 and TRBJ1-4; 9 positions agree with TRBD1. From germline, CDR1 is SGHRS and CDR2 YFSETQ. V dropped 4 bases and J dropped 7; count of bases not matched to a gene: 8. This CDR3 region has 15 residues. The CDR3 reads CASSEPGTGIEKLFF. The CDR3 nucleotides read TGCGCCAGCAGCGAACCCGGGACAGGGATTGAAAAACTGTTTTTT.

This clone was seen once. This chain connects TRBV20-1 to TRBJ2-1; 10 nucleotides align to TRBD1. CDR1 DFQATT and CDR2 SNEGSKA come from the germline V gene (reference sequence). The trim removed 4 bases at V and 5 bases at J, leaving 11 bases unmatched. The CDR3 runs 16 residues. CDR3 DNA: TGCAGTGCTAATGACAGGGGGCGAAGCCAACACAATGAGCAGTTCTTC. It translates to CSANDRGRSQHNEQFF.

V usage is TRBV19 and J usage is TRBJ2-7; 12 bases agree with TRBD1. The CDR3 spans 18 residues. J lost 0 bases, V lost 4 bases, and 10 bases had no gene match. The germline V gene encodes CDR1 LNHDA and CDR2 SQIVND (reference sequence). CDR3 in amino acids: CASSTSRDRGPNSYEQYF. CDR3 DNA sequence: TGTGCCAGTAGTACCTCCCGGGACAGGGGGCCCAACTCCTACGAGCAGTACTTC.

In its sample, this clone was seen once. This chain uses TRBV6-5 with TRBJ1-5; D may be TRBD1 (6 bases). There are 14 residues in the CDR3. In germline, CDR1 is MNHEY, CDR2 SVGAGI. With 6 bases removed from V and 3 bases from J, the gap between germline ends came to 12 bases. The CDR3 is CASSTRDTNQPQHF. CDR3 nucleotides: TGTGCCAGCAGCACCAGGGACACCAATCAGCCCCAGCATTTT.

This clone was detected once. This chain links TRBV19 with TRBJ2-2; D not certain. The V end was cut by 3 bases, the J end by 0 bases, with 8 bases between. There are 15 residues in the CDR3. CDR1 and CDR2 (germline): LNHDA, SQIVND (reference sequence). CDR3 sequence: CASSIVTTNTGELFF. In DNA, the CDR3 is TGTGCCAGTAGTATTGTGACAACGAACACCGGGGAGCTGTTTTTT.

The chain joins TRBV29-1 to TRBJ2-1; TRBD1 agrees at 9 bases. Unmatched junction bases numbered 4, after V lost 7 bases and J lost 3 bases. From germline, CDR1 is SQVTM and CDR2 ANQGSEA. The CDR3 runs 13 residues. CDR3 loop: CSARTGDYNEQFF. The CDR3 bases are TGCAGCGCCCGGACAGGGGACTACAATGAGCAGTTCTTC.

This chain joins TRBV10-1 and TRBJ1-2; D may be TRBD1 (6 bases). This CDR3 contains 15 residues. Trimming took off 7 bases at V and 8 bases at J, with 23 bases between the two ends. Germline CDR1 reads WNHNN; CDR2 reads SYGVQD (reference sequence). Here the CDR3 reads CASIPMGGARRGYTF. CDR3 in DNA: TGCGCCAGCATCCCCATGGGGGGGGCCCGAAGGGGCTACACCTTC.

About this clone: Its ends do not fully match the called genes, so a read error is possible. The V gene is TRBV28, the J gene TRBJ1-1; no clear D. The CDR3 has 13 residues. CDR1 and CDR2 (germline): MDHEN, SYDVKM. CDR3 in DNA: TGTGCCAGCAATTTACCGGTGAACACTGAAGCTTTCTTT. It codes for CASNLPVNTEAFF.

The chain joins TRBV10-3 to TRBJ1-2; possibly TRBD1 for D (5 bases). There are 12 residues in the CDR3. CDR1 is ENHRY, CDR2 SYGVKD, per germline. Between the trimmed V and J ends, which lost 3 bases and 5 bases, there was a span of 7 bases. The CDR3 loop is CAISDRGYGYTF. The CDR3 coding sequence is TGTGCCATCAGTGACCGGGGGTATGGCTACACCTTC.

This clone was picked up a small number of times. V is TRBV15 and J is TRBJ1-1; D not certain. The CDR3 length is 12 residues. V dropped 5 bases and J dropped 7 bases, with 11 bases sitting between them. Looked up from germline, CDR1 is LNHNV and CDR2 is YYDKDF (reference sequence). In nucleotides, the CDR3 is TGTGCCACCAGCGCCGGGAGCCTTGAAGCTTTCTTT. It encodes CATSAGSLEAFF.

This clone was found a few times. The V call is TRBV6-1, the J call TRBJ1-2; the match to TRBD1 covers 8 bases. The germline CDR1 and CDR2 sequences are MNHNS and SASEGT. V gave up 2 bases and J gave up 5 bases; unmatched junction bases: 16. The CDR3 is 18 residues long. CDR3 residues: CASSESPLRTGNPYGYTF. DNA of the CDR3: TGTGCCAGCAGTGAAAGCCCTCTCAGGACAGGGAACCCGTATGGCTACACCTTC.

J is TRBJ2-1 and V is TRBV5-1; 8 bases map to TRBD2. With 0 bases clipped from V and 3 bases from J, the junction kept 2 bases outside the gene matches. CDR1 SGHRS and CDR2 YFSETQ come from the germline V gene. This CDR3 is built from 15 residues. The CDR3 reads CASSLEAGDYNEQFF. CDR3 nucleotides: TGCGCCAGCAGCTTGGAAGCGGGGGACTACAATGAGCAGTTCTTC.

This rearrangement joins TRBV6-5 to TRBJ1-6; TRBD1 aligns across 8 bases. Per the germline V gene, CDR1 is MNHEY and CDR2 is SVGAGI. V shed 4 bases and J 6 bases; nucleotides not matched to a gene: 5. The CDR3 extends over 15 amino acids. CDR3 amino acids: CASSLTGDGNSPLHF. The CDR3 nucleotides are TGTGCCAGCAGTTTGACAGGGGACGGTAATTCACCCCTCCACTTT.

The chain employs TRBV6-1 and TRBJ2-7, with 7 bases aligning to TRBD2. V lost 1 base to trimming and J lost 4 bases; unmatched junction nucleotides: 7. The germline V gene encodes CDR1 MNHNS and CDR2 SASEGT. The CDR3 length is 15 residues. As DNA, the CDR3 is TGTGCCAGCAGTGAAGAGGTGGGAGGGTCATACGAGCAGTACTTC. Protein: CASSEEVGGSYEQYF.

The chain has TRBV11-2 and TRBJ2-7; 7 bases line up with TRBD2. The CDR3 extends over 15 amino acids. CDR1 is SGHAT and CDR2 is FQNNGV in the germline V gene. Trimming took 1 base from V and 3 from J; bases not matched to a gene: 6. The CDR3 region is CASSLAAGGNYEQYF. CDR3 nucleotides: TGTGCCAGCAGCTTAGCCGCCGGGGGGAACTACGAGCAGTACTTC.

The chain links TRBV27 to TRBJ2-1; D may be TRBD2 (6 bases). Germline V CDR1 and CDR2: MNHEY, SMNVEV (reference sequence). The CDR3 loop spans 15 amino acids. Trimming removed 5 bases from V and 4 bases from J, with 15 bases in between. CDR3 nucleotide sequence: TGTGCCAGCAGTACACCTAGCGTCCTATACAATGAGCAGTTCTTC. The encoded protein is CASSTPSVLYNEQFF.